These 27 T cell receptor beta chains were all obtained from the same sample, sequenced in a study of T cell repertoires in cytomegalovirus infection. What these receptors recognize is not known. TCRdb fed the reads into MiXCR, producing one record per CDR3 protein. The sample lists some 940,000 distinct CDR3 sequences; 31% were seen once. This sample comprised cultured CD8+ T cells from PBMCs, obtained from culture after CMV antigen stimulation. The source of these receptors is a human donor in good health (CMV status not recorded). Some clones in this sample may be carry-over from other donors' samples.

Remarks on this clonotype: Its ends do not fully match the called genes, so a read error is possible. The chain is built from TRBV6-8 and TRBJ1-1; a possible D gene is TRBD1 (5 bases). Per germline, CDR1 MNHGY and CDR2 SAAAGT. The CDR3 loop spans 14 amino acids. The CDR3 sequence: CASSLNRRNTEALF. CDR3 coding DNA: TGTGCCAGCAGTCTTAACAGGAGGAACACTGAAGCTTTGTTT.

Points on this clonotype: One end of the junction is discordant with germline, which a read error may explain. J is TRBJ1-1 and V is TRBV6-1; no definite D call. CDR1 MNHNS and CDR2 SASEGT come from the germline V gene. The CDR3 is made up of 15 amino acids. This CDR3 reads CASSQAMAGNTEAFF. Here the CDR3 DNA reads TGTGCCAGCAGTCAAGCTATGGCAGGAAACACTGAAGCTTTCTTT.

This chain joins TRBV2 and TRBJ1-1; D is possibly TRBD1 (6 bases). The CDR3 loop spans 13 amino acids. Looked up from germline, CDR1 is SNHLY and CDR2 is FYNNEI. The V end was cut by 2 bases, the J end by 6 bases, with 10 bases between. In DNA form, the CDR3 reads TGTGCCAGCAGTGAATCGGGGGCCCCTGAAGCTTTCTTT. As protein: CASSESGAPEAFF.

DNA for the CDR3: TGTGCCAGCATCCTGGGCCCAGACACTGAAGCTTTCTTT. Amino acids: CASILGPDTEAFF. V is TRBV5-6 and J is TRBJ1-1, with unresolved D. Germline assignment: CDR1 SGHDT and CDR2 YYEEEE. V lost 6 bases to trimming and J lost 3 bases, with 12 bases between them. There are 13 residues in the CDR3. The full variable domain, its missing parts supplied by reference TRBV5-6 and TRBJ1-1, is DAGVTQSPTHLIKTRGQQVTLRCSPKSGHDTVSWYQQALGQGPQFIFQYYEEEERQRGNFPDRFSGHQFPNYSSELNVNALLLGDSALYLCASILGPDTEAFFGQGTRLTVV.

The chain recombines TRBV7-9 with TRBJ2-1; the match to TRBD2 covers 10 bases. With V trimmed by 5 bases and J by 1 base, 8 bases remained unmatched. In germline, CDR1 is SEHNR, CDR2 FQNEAQ (reference sequence). The CDR3 is made up of 17 amino acids. The chain's CDR3 is CASSPAGGLKSYNEQFF. CDR3 sequence (DNA): TGTGCCAGCAGCCCAGCGGGGGGGCTGAAATCCTACAATGAGCAGTTCTTC.

This chain connects TRBV6-6 to TRBJ1-2; 11 bases match TRBD1. Germline V gene sequence: CDR1 MNHNY, CDR2 SVGAGI (reference sequence). V shed 7 bases and J 5 bases; nucleotides not matched to a gene: 9. The CDR3 is 15 amino acids. This CDR3 is CASTQDRGLWYGYTF. The CDR3 DNA follows: TGTGCCAGCACTCAGGACAGGGGGCTTTGGTATGGCTACACCTTC.

The genes are TRBV12-3 or TRBV12-4 and TRBJ1-4; tentative D call: TRBD1 (5 bases). Trimming removed 6 bases from V and 14 bases from J, with 25 bases in between. CDR3 length: 15 amino acids. The chain's CDR3 is CASSRTLALFPALFF. The CDR3 DNA reads TGTGCCAGCAGCCGGACACTGGCCTTGTTCCCCGCCCTGTTTTTT.

The chain employs TRBV20-1 and TRBJ2-7, with D possibly TRBD2 on 6 matching bases. The length of the CDR3 is 15 residues. In germline, CDR1 is DFQATT, CDR2 SNEGSKA (reference sequence). The ends were cut back, 6 bases at V and 2 bases at J, with 20 bases in the middle. CDR3 sequence reads: CSAESPIAAPYEQYF. The CDR3 DNA reads as TGCAGTGCCGAGAGCCCCATAGCGGCCCCCTACGAGCAGTACTTC.

This clonotype was seen ten or more times. The chain couples TRBV12-3 or TRBV12-4 to TRBJ2-5; D uncertain. The CDR3 is 15 amino acids. Trimming took off 1 base at V and 3 bases at J, with 12 bases between the two ends. CDR3 DNA: TGTGCCAGCAGTTTAGAGGGCCAGGCTGAAGAGACCCAGTACTTC. This sequence encodes CASSLEGQAEETQYF.

The chain couples TRBV12-3 or TRBV12-4 to TRBJ1-5; 7 bases match TRBD1. After removal of 3 bases from V and 1 base from J, the junction contained 6 bases not matched to a gene. The CDR3 is 16 residues long. The CDR3 DNA sequence: TGTGCCAGCAGTTTTACCAGGGGGGAAAGCAATCAGCCCCAGCATTTT. This gives the protein CASSFTRGESNQPQHF.

The J gene is TRBJ1-2, the V gene TRBV28, with D unresolved. This CDR3 region has 15 residues. The V and J ends lost 1 base and 2 bases respectively, with 11 bases between them. Per the germline V gene, CDR1 is MDHEN and CDR2 is SYDVKM. CDR3: CASSLLWGENYGYTF. The DNA of the CDR3 is TGTGCCAGCAGTTTATTGTGGGGAGAGAACTATGGCTACACCTTC.

The genes are TRBV14 and TRBJ2-5, with D perhaps TRBD1 (6 bases). Germline V lookup: CDR1 SGHDN, CDR2 FVKESK. CDR3 size: 16 residues. V dropped 4 bases and J dropped 3 bases, with 18 bases sitting between them. CDR3 coding DNA: TGTGCCAGCAGCCTCACAGGGCCCGAGCAGGAAGAGACCCAGTACTTC. Protein: CASSLTGPEQEETQYF.

This clonotype has just a few counts. The chain is built from TRBV4-1 and TRBJ1-1, with D uncertain. Germline values: CDR1 MGHRA, CDR2 YSYEKL. Trimming took off 1 base at V and 5 bases at J, with 8 bases between the two ends. The CDR3 is 13 residues long. The CDR3 is CASSQGGPTEAFF. The CDR3 region has the DNA TGCGCCAGCAGCCAAGGAGGTCCGACTGAAGCTTTCTTT.

The table lists this clonotype with a few counts. CDR3 region: CASRNRGEQFF. The CDR3 region has the DNA TGTGCCAGCAGGAACAGAGGGGAGCAGTTCTTC. The rearrangement uses TRBV2 and TRBJ2-1; TRBD2 is a possible D gene (5 bases). Germline loops: CDR1 SNHLY, CDR2 FYNNEI. The length of the CDR3 is 11 residues. V lost 6 bases to trimming and J lost 10 bases, with 10 bases between them.

The rearrangement uses TRBV19 and TRBJ1-6; no clear D. Looked up from germline, CDR1 is LNHDA and CDR2 is SQIVND (reference sequence). This CDR3 is 18 amino acids long. V lost 1 base, J lost 0 bases, and 13 bases lay in between. The CDR3 is CASSIVVWLSSYNSPLHF. The CDR3 coding sequence is TGTGCCAGTAGTATAGTGGTGTGGCTCAGCTCCTATAATTCACCCCTCCACTTT.

The CDR3 DNA sequence: TGTGCCAGCAGCTTAGATCCCCCGGGTAGAATCTACAATGAGCAGTTCTTC. Its translation: CASSLDPPGRIYNEQFF. The gene calls are TRBV7-9 and TRBJ2-1; D not certain. CDR3 size: 17 residues. CDR1 SEHNR and CDR2 FQNEAQ come from the germline V gene (reference sequence). V dropped 1 base and J dropped 3 bases, with 16 bases sitting between them.

Concerning this clonotype itself: This clone may be a read error of a much larger clone one base away. The V call is TRBV7-2, the J call TRBJ2-7; no clear D. Germline loops: CDR1 SGHTA, CDR2 FQGNSA. The CDR3 runs 13 residues. CDR3 DNA: TGTGCGTTAAGGCCCCCATGCTCCTACGAGCAGTACGTC. As protein: CALRPPCSYEQYV.

This chain uses TRBV20-1 with TRBJ2-7; TRBD2 agrees at 10 bases. The CDR3 consists of 13 residues. CDR1 is DFQATT, CDR2 SNEGSKA, per germline (reference sequence). The CDR3 DNA reads TGCAGCGCGAGCGGGGGGGATTTCTACGAGCAGTACTTC. It translates to CSASGGDFYEQYF.

The chain joins TRBV6-2 or TRBV6-3 to TRBJ2-2; D might be TRBD2 (6 bases). Germline V gene sequence: CDR1 MNHEY, CDR2 SVGEGT. With 2 bases removed from V and 0 bases from J, the gap between germline ends came to 10 bases. The CDR3 sequence is 16 residues long. The CDR3 bases are TGTGCCAGCAGTTACGCGGGACCGACGAACACCGGGGAGCTGTTTTTT. Translated, it gives CASSYAGPTNTGELFF.

For the CDR3, the DNA is TGCAGTGCTTCGGGGAACCAAGACGAGCAGTACTTC. As protein: CSASGNQDEQYF. This rearrangement joins TRBV20-1 to TRBJ2-7; D is possibly TRBD2 (5 bases). This CDR3 comprises 12 residues. The V and J ends lost 5 bases and 5 bases respectively, with 13 bases between them. From germline, CDR1 is DFQATT and CDR2 SNEGSKA (reference sequence).

V and J are TRBV2 and TRBJ2-1, with a weak D call TRBD2 (6 bases). Germline CDR1 is SNHLY and CDR2 is FYNNEI. CDR3 length: 16 amino acids. The V end lost 7 bases, the J end lost 3 bases, and 19 bases lay between the germline ends. The CDR3 DNA reads as TGTGCCAGCATCCTATCCCCGGGGGATATCTACAATGAGCAGTTCTTC. Translating it yields CASILSPGDIYNEQFF. Filled out from reference TRBV2 and TRBJ2-1, the complete variable domain reads EPEVTQTPSHQVTQMGQEVILRCVPISNHLYFYWYRQILGQKVEFLVSFYNNEISEKSEIFDDQFSVERPDGSNFTLKIRSTKLEDSAMYFCASILSPGDIYNEQFFGPGTRLTVL.

This clonotype has only a few counts. This rearrangement joins TRBV7-6 to TRBJ1-2; D gene ambiguous. The ends were cut back, 1 base at V and 3 bases at J, with 15 bases in the middle. Germline V lookup: CDR1 SGHVS, CDR2 FNYEAQ. The CDR3 runs 16 residues. CDR3 nucleotide sequence: TGTGCCAGCAGCTTAGAAATCATGGAGGGTGACTATGGCTACACCTTC. It yields the protein CASSLEIMEGDYGYTF.

In this sample, this clonotype turned up a few times. This chain connects TRBV5-4 to TRBJ2-2; the D is unclear. The germline gives CDR1 SGHNT, CDR2 YYREEE (reference sequence). Trimming stripped 1 base from V and 3 bases from J, with 7 bases between. The CDR3 has 14 amino acids. DNA of the CDR3: TGTGCCAGCAGCTTGAGGGAATACACCGGGGAGCTGTTTTTT. Protein product: CASSLREYTGELFF.

Notes on this clonotype: A clone one base away is much larger, so this may be a read error. V is TRBV7-9 and J is TRBJ1-2, with D unclear. Germline lookup yields CDR1 SEHNR and CDR2 FQNEAQ (reference sequence). This CDR3 is 16 amino acids long. This CDR3 is CASGLVADEFLDGYTF. DNA of the CDR3: TGTGCCAGCGGCTTAGTGGCTGATGAGTTCTTAGATGGCTACACCTTC.

The rearrangement links TRBV20-1 to TRBJ1-6; unclear D gene. The ends were cut back, 5 bases at V and 14 bases at J, with 13 bases in the middle. Germline V gene lookup returns CDR1 DFQATT and CDR2 SNEGSKA (reference sequence). The CDR3 sequence is 11 residues long. CDR3 residues: CSAVSQAALHF. CDR3 DNA: TGCAGTGCTGTTAGTCAGGCCGCCCTCCACTTT.

In the case of this clonotype: Compared with germline, one end of the junction differs, possibly owing to a read error. The CDR3 region is CASSLGGPYTDTQYF. Here the CDR3 DNA reads TGTGCTAGCAGCTTAGGGGGACCCTACACAGATACGCAGTATTTT. The chain uses TRBV7-6 and TRBJ2-3, with D possibly TRBD1 on 6 matching bases. The CDR3 has 15 residues. Germline V gene sequence: CDR1 SGHVS, CDR2 FNYEAQ.

The rearrangement joins TRBV15 to TRBJ1-1; a weak D match, TRBD1 (5 bases). V was shortened by 1 base and J by 2 bases, with 8 bases between the two germline ends. The CDR3 contains 14 residues. The germline V gene has CDR1 LNHNV and CDR2 YYDKDF (reference sequence). CDR3 sequence (DNA): TGTGCCACCAGCAGAGTGGGGGTTAACACTGAAGCTTTCTTT. This encodes CATSRVGVNTEAFF.